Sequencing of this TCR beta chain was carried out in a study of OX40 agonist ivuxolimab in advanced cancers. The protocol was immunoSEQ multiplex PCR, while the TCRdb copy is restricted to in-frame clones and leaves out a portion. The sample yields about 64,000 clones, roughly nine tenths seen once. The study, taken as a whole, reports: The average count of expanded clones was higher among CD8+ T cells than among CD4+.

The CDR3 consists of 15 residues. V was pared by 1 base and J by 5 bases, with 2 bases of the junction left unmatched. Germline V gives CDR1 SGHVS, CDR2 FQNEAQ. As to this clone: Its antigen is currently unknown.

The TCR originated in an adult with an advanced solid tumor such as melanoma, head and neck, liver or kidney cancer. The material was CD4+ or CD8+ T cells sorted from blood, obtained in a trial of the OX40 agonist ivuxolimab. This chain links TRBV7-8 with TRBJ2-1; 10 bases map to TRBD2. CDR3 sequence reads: CASSLGSGGNNEQFF. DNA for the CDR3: TGTGCCAGCAGCTTAGGTAGCGGGGGGAACAATGAGCAGTTCTTC.